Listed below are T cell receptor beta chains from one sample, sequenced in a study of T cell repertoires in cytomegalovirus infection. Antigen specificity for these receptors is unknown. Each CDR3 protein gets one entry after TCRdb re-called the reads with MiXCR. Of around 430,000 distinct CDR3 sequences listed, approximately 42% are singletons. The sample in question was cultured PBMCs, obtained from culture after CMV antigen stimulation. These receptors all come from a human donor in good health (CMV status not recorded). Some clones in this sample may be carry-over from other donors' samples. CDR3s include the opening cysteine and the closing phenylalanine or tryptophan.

cdr3_aa: CASSDGTTSTDTQYF
j_call: TRBJ2-3
v_call: TRBV6-5
cdr3_length: 15

cdr3_aa: CASSLGRGGIGTEAFF
j_call: TRBJ1-1
v_call: TRBV7-8
cdr3_length: 16

cdr3_aa: CASSQATGVVEKLFF
j_call: TRBJ1-4
v_call: TRBV4-1
cdr3_length: 15

cdr3_aa: CASSVAPGASGANVLTF
j_call: TRBJ2-6
v_call: TRBV9
cdr3_length: 17

cdr3_aa: CASSPRGGRSSDTQYF
j_call: TRBJ2-3
v_call: TRBV7-8
cdr3_length: 16

cdr3_aa: CASSLWETPSTGELFF
j_call: TRBJ2-2
v_call: TRBV11-1
cdr3_length: 16

cdr3_aa: CASSRSPGTLQFF
j_call: TRBJ2-1
v_call: TRBV6-5
cdr3_length: 13

cdr3_aa: CASSFQGGPGTQYF
j_call: TRBJ2-5
v_call: TRBV7-2
cdr3_length: 14

cdr3_aa: CASSFSPRDGYTF
j_call: TRBJ1-2
v_call: TRBV12-3/TRBV12-4
cdr3_length: 13

cdr3_aa: CASTAGGVAGSNQPQHF
j_call: TRBJ1-5
v_call: TRBV19
cdr3_length: 17

cdr3_aa: CASSPVHSATEAFF
j_call: TRBJ1-1
v_call: TRBV18
cdr3_length: 14

cdr3_aa: CASSYPGGSGANVLTF
j_call: TRBJ2-6
v_call: TRBV6-5
cdr3_length: 16

cdr3_aa: CASSLRETQYF
j_call: TRBJ2-5
v_call: TRBV12-3/TRBV12-4
cdr3_length: 11

cdr3_aa: CASSTDLNSGNTIYF
j_call: TRBJ1-3
v_call: TRBV19
cdr3_length: 15

cdr3_aa: CASSSASGSAGGRGQYF
j_call: TRBJ2-3
v_call: TRBV4-1
cdr3_length: 17

cdr3_aa: CASSLVMSTDTQYF
j_call: TRBJ2-3
v_call: TRBV7-2
cdr3_length: 14

cdr3_aa: CASSLDAQETQYF
j_call: TRBJ2-5
v_call: TRBV2
cdr3_length: 13

cdr3_aa: CASSYRGGGTDTQYF
j_call: TRBJ2-3
v_call: TRBV6-5
cdr3_length: 15

cdr3_aa: CSAARGWSADTQYF
j_call: TRBJ2-3
v_call: TRBV20-1
cdr3_length: 14

cdr3_aa: CASSIDTGELFF
j_call: TRBJ2-2
v_call: TRBV7-6
cdr3_length: 12